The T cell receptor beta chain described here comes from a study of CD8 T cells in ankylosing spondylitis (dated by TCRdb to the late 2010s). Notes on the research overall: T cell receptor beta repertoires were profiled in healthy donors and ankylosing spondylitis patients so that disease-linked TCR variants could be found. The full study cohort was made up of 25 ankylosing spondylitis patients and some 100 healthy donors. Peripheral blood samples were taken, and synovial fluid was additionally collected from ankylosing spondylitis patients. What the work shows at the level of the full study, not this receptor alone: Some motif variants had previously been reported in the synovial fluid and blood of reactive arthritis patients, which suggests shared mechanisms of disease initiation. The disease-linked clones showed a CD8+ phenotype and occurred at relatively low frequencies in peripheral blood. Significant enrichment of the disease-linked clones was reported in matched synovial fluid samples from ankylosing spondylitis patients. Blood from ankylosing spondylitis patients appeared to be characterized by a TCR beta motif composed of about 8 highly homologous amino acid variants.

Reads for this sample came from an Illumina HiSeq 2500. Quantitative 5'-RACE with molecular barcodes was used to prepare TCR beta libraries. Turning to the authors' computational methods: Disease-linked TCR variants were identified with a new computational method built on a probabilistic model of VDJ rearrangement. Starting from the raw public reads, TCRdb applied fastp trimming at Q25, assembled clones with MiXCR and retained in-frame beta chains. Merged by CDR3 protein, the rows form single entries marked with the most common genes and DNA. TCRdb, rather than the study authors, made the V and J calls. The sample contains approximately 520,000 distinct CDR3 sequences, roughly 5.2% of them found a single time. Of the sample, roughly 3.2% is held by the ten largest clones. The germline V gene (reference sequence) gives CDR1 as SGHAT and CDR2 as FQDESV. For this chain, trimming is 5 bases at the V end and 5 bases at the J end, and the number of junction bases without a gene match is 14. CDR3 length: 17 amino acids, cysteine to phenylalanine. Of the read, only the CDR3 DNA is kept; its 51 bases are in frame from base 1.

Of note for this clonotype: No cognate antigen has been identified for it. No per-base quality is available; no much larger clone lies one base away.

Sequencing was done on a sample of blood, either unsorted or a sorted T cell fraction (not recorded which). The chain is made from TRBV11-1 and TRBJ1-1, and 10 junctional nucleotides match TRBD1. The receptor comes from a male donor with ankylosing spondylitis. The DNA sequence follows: TGTGCCAGCAGCCATGGGACAGGGGTATATGGAAAAACTGAAGCTTTCTTT. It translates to CASSHGTGVYGKTEAFF.